This T cell receptor beta chain originates from a study of T cells after yellow fever vaccination (dated by TCRdb to 2018 to 2020). Regarding the complete study: The SMART-Seq v4 Ultra Low Input RNA kit was used to prepare libraries from fractions with low cell numbers. To track T-cell clones before and after primary and booster YFV17D yellow fever vaccination, bulk TCR alpha and beta repertoires were sequenced longitudinally. Two healthy male donors, one aged 18 to 30 and one aged 30 to 39 years, were included in the cohort. Blood samples were taken at several timepoints before and after primary and secondary immunization, and bulk PBMC replicates and cell subsets were isolated.

Comment on this clonotype: Its antigen specificity is not known. Per-base quality was not reported, and no clone a single base away is much larger than it.

TCR cDNA was made using 5'RACE template switching, a step that added a universal primer site and unique molecular identifiers. cDNA synthesis was primed from both the TCR alpha and TCR beta constant segments. Library amplification involved two PCR steps, and the second step added sample barcodes and sequencing adapters. Libraries were sequenced on Illumina HiSeq 2500 (2x100 bp) or NovaSeq (2x150 bp). The paper's data handling went like this. MIGEC was used to demultiplex reads and collapse the reads into UMI consensus sequences, and MiXCR was used for V(D)J alignment. Using edgeR on replicate PBMC samples, clonotypes were called vaccine-responding if FDR was below 0.01 and the log2 fold change was above 5 up to day 15. Bulk clonotypes were assigned CD4 or CD8 identity according to which sequenced CD4 or CD8 repertoire held them at higher abundance. TCRdb reran the public reads through fastp at Q25 and MiXCR, keeping productive beta chains. Entries that share a CDR3 protein sequence are merged under the most common genes and DNA. The V and J calls reflect TCRdb's pipeline rather than the authors' work. This sample holds about 400,000 distinct CDR3 sequences; about 6% were observed only once. 15% of the sample goes to the ten largest clones.

Here V drops 3 bases and J drops 6 bases, and the junction holds 8 bases not matched to any gene. From the cysteine up to the phenylalanine, the CDR3 has a length of 15 residues. The retained sequence is limited to the CDR3, 45 bases, with the frame set at the first base. CDR1 and CDR2 are read off the germline V gene as MNHEY and SVGAGI. The treatment or condition label on this specimen signifies: live attenuated yellow fever vaccine strain. At each blood-draw timepoint, two biological replicates of bulk PBMCs were collected. A standard Ficoll-Paque protocol was used to isolate PBMCs from peripheral blood. RNA was extracted with TriZol from bulk PBMCs, CD4 and CD8 fractions, and dextramer-positive and dextramer-negative fractions. Study-wide findings and limitations: FACS-sorted repertoires could contain abundant contaminating clonotypes from the bulk population, so computational filtering was required. Because only a couple of donors were included in the study, the extent to which the findings can be generalized is limited. The secondary T-cell response was weaker than the primary response but faster, peaking on day 5 instead of day 15. After the booster, most of the clones that had expanded following primary vaccination were detected again (approximately 96% of CD4 and around 87% of CD8), which suggests that memory was broadly maintained. A small fraction of clonotypes showed up in both the CD4 and CD8 compartments, probably as a result of convergent recombination.

The origin of this receptor is a man aged 25 to 40 who received the YFV17D yellow fever vaccine. Recombination linked TRBV6-5 to TRBJ2-7, and 10 junction bases match TRBD2. The input for sequencing was PBMCs, taken 5 days after the yellow fever booster vaccination. The DNA is TGTGCCAGCAGTTATACATCGCGGACTAGCGGCGAGCAGTACTTC. Translation gives CASSYTSRTSGEQYF.